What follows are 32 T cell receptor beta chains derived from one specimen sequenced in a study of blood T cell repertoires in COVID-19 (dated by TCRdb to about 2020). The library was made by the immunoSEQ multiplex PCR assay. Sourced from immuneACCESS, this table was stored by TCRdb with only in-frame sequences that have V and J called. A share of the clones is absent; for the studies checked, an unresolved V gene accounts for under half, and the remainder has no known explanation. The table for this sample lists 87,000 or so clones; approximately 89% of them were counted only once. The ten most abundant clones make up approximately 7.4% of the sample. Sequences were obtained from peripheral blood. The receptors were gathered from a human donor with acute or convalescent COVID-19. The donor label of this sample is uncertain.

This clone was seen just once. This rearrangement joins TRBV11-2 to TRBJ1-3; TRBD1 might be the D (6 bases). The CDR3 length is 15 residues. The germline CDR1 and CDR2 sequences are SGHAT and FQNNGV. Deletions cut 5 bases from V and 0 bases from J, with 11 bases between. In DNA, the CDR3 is TGTGCCAGCAGCGAGGGGGTCTTCTCTGGAAACACCATATATTTT. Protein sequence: CASSEGVFSGNTIYF.

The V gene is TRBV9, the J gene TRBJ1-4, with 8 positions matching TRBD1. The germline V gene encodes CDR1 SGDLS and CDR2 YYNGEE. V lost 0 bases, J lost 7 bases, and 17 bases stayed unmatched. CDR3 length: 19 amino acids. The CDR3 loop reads CASSVGFLAGGAYGEKLFF. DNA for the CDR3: TGTGCCAGCAGCGTAGGTTTTCTGGCAGGGGGCGCTTATGGTGAAAAACTGTTTTTT.

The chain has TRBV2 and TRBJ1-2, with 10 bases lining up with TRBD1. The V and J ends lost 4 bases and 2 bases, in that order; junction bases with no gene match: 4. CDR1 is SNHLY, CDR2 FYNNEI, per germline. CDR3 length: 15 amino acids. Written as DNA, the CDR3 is TGTGCCAGCAGTGCCGGGACAGGGGCAAACTATGGCTACACCTTC. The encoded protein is CASSAGTGANYGYTF. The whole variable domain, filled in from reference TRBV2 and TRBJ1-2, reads EPEVTQTPSHQVTQMGQEVILRCVPISNHLYFYWYRQILGQKVEFLVSFYNNEISEKSEIFDDQFSVERPDGSNFTLKIRSTKLEDSAMYFCASSAGTGANYGYTFGSGTRLTVV.

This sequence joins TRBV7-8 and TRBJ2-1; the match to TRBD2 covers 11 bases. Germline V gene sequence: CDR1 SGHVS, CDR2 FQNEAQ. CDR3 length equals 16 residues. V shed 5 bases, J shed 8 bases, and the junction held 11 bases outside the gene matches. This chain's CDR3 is CASSILAGGPIYEQFF. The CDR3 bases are TGTGCCAGCAGCATCTTAGCGGGGGGGCCTATTTATGAGCAGTTCTTC.

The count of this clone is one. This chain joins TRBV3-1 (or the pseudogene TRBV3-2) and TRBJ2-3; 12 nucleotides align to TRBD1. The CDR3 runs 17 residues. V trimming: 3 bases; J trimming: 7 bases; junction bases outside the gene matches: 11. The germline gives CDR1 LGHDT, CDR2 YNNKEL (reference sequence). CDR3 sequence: CASSHATGTGGANTQYF. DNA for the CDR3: TGTGCCAGCAGCCATGCCACCGGGACAGGGGGCGCAAATACGCAGTATTTT.

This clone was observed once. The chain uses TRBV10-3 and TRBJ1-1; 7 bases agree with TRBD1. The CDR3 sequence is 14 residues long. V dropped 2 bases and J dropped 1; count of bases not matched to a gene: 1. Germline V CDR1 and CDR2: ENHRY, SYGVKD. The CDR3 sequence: CAISEAGGNTEAFF. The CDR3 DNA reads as TGTGCCATCAGTGAGGCAGGGGGGAACACTGAAGCTTTCTTT.

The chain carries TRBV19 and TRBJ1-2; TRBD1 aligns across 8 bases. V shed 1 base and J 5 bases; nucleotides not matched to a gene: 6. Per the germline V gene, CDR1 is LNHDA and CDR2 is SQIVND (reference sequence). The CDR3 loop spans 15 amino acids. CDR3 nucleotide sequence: TGTGCCAGTAGTATAGGACAGGGGAGGGGTTATGGCTACACCTTC. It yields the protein CASSIGQGRGYGYTF. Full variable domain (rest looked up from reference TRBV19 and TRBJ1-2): DGGITQSPKYLFRKEGQNVTLSCEQNLNHDAMYWYRQDPGQGLRLIYYSQIVNDFQKGDIAEGYSVSREKKESFPLTVTSAQKNPTAFYLCASSIGQGRGYGYTFGSGTRLTVV.

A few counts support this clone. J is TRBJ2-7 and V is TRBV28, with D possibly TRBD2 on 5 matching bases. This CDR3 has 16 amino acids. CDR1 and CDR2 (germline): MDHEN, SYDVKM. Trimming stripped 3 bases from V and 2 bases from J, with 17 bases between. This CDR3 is CASSFTALDFTYEQYF. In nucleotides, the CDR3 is TGTGCCAGCAGTTTTACCGCGCTGGACTTCACCTACGAGCAGTACTTC.

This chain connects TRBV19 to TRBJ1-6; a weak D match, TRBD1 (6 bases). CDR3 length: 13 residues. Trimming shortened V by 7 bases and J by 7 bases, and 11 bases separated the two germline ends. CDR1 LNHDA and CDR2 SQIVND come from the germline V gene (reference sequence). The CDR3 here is CASKGQYNSPLHF. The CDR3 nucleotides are TGTGCCAGTAAGGGACAATACAATTCACCCCTCCACTTT.

The CDR3 sequence is CASSRGGGNGGALHF. For the CDR3, the DNA is TGTGCCAGCAGCCGTGGAGGAGGGAATGGGGGAGCCCTCCACTTT. The V call is TRBV5-5, the J call TRBJ1-6; D is possibly TRBD1 (5 bases). The ends were cut back, 4 bases at V and 14 bases at J, with 22 bases in the middle. CDR1 is SGHKS and CDR2 is YYEKEE in the germline V gene (reference sequence). The CDR3 runs 15 residues.

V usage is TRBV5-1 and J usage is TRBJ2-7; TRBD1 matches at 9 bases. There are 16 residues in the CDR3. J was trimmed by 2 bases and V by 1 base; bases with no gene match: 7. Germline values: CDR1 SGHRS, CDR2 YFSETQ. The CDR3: CASSLRGGQGTYEQYF. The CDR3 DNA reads TGCGCCAGCAGCTTGAGAGGGGGACAGGGAACCTACGAGCAGTACTTC.

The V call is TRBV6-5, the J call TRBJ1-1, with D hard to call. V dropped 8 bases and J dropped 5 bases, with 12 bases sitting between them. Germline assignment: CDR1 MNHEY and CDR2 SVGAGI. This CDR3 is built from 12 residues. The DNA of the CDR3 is TGTGCCAGCTCGGAGGTTAGGACTGAAGCTTTCTTT. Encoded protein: CASSEVRTEAFF.

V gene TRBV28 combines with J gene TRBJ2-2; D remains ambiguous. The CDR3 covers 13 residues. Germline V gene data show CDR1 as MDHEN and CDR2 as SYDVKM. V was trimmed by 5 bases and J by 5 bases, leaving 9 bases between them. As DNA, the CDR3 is TGTGCCAGCAGTCCCTATGAGACCGGGGAGCTGTTTTTT. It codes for CASSPYETGELFF.

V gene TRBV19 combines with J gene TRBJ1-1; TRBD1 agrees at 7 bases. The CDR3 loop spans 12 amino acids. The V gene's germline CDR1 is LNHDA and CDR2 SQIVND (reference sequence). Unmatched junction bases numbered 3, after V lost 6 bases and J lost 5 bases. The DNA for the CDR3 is TGTGCCAGTAGCGACAGGGCTACTGAAGCTTTCTTT. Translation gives CASSDRATEAFF.

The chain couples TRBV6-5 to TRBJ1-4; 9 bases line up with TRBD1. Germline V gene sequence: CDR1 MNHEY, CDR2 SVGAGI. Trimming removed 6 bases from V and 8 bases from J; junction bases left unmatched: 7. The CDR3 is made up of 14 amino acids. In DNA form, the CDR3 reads TGTGCCAGCAGCGGCGGGACAGGGCAGGAAAAACTGTTTTTT. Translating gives CASSGGTGQEKLFF.

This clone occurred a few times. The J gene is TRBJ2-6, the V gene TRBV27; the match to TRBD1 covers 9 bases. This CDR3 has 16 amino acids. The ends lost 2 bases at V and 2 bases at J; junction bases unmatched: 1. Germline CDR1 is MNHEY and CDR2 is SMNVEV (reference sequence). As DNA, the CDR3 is TGTGCCAGCAGTTTAAGGACAGGGGCTGGGGCCAACGTCCTGACTTTC. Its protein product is CASSLRTGAGANVLTF.

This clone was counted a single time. The CDR3: CSASSRQETQYF. The CDR3, as DNA: TGCAGTGCTAGTTCTCGGCAAGAGACCCAGTACTTC. The genes are TRBV20-1 and TRBJ2-5; D not certain. V lost 3 bases and J lost 2, with 7 bases in between. The CDR3 extends over 12 amino acids. Per germline, CDR1 DFQATT and CDR2 SNEGSKA (reference sequence).

CDR3 protein: CASSSPTWTGGFSNEQFF. CDR3 bases: TGTGCCAGCAGCTCCCCAACCTGGACAGGGGGCTTTTCCAATGAGCAGTTCTTC. V is TRBV5-6 and J is TRBJ2-1; 11 bases are a match to TRBD1. The CDR3 totals 18 residues. The ends lost 3 bases at V and 6 bases at J; junction bases unmatched: 14. Germline V gene sequence: CDR1 SGHDT, CDR2 YYEEEE.

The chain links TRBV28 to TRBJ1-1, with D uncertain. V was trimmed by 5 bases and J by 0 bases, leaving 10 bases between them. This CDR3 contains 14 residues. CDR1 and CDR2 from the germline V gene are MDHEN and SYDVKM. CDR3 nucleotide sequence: TGTGCCAGCAGTAGAGGAGCTATGAACACTGAAGCTTTCTTT. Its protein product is CASSRGAMNTEAFF.

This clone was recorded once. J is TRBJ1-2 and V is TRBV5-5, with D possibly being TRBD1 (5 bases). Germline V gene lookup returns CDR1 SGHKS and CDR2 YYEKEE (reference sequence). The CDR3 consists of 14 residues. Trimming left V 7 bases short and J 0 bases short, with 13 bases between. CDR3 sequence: CASQTDRPNYGYTF. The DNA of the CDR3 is TGTGCCAGCCAAACTGACAGACCTAACTATGGCTACACCTTC.

DNA for the CDR3: TGTGCCAACACCGAAACCGGGACAGGGGGCGCAGATACGCAGTATTTT. Translated, it gives CANTETGTGGADTQYF. The chain couples TRBV7-9 to TRBJ2-3; 12 bases agree with TRBD1. The V segment lost 10 bases and the J segment 4 bases; nucleotides outside the gene matches: 12. Per germline, CDR1 SEHNR and CDR2 FQNEAQ (reference sequence). The CDR3 is made up of 16 amino acids.

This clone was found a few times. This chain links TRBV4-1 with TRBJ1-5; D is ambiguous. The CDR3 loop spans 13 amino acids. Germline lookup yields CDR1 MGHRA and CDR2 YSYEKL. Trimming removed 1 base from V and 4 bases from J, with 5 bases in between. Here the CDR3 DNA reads TGCGCCAGCAGCCAAGTCCCAAATCAGCCCCAGCATTTT. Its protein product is CASSQVPNQPQHF.

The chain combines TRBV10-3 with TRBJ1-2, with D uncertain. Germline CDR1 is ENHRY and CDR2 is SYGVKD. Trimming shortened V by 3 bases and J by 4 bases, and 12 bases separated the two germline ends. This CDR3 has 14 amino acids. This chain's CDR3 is CAISDPTAPYGYTF. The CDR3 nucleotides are TGTGCCATCAGTGACCCAACAGCCCCCTATGGCTACACCTTC.

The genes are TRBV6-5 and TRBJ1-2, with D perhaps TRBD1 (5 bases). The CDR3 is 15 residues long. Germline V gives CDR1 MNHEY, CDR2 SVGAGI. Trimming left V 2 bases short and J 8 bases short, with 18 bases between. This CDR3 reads CASSYGRGVPSGYTF. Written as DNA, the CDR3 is TGTGCCAGCAGTTACGGCCGGGGGGTCCCCTCCGGCTACACCTTC.

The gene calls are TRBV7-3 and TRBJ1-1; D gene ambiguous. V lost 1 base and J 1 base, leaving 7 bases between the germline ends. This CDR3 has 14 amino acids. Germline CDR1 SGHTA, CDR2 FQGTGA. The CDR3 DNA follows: TGTGCCAGCAGCTTAAGTCGGGGGAACACTGAAGCTTTCTTT. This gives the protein CASSLSRGNTEAFF.

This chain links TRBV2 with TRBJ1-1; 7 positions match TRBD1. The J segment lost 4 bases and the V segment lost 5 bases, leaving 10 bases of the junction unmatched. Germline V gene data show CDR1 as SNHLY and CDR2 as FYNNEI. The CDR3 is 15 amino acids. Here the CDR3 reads CASSQQGLGVTEAFF. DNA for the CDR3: TGTGCCAGCAGTCAACAGGGGTTGGGAGTCACTGAAGCTTTCTTT.

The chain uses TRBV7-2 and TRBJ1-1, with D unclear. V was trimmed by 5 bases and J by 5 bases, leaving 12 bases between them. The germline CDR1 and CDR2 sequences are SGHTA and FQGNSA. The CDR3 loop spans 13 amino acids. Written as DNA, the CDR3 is TGTGCCAGCAGCGGGAGGGTTTTGACTGAAGCTTTCTTT. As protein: CASSGRVLTEAFF.

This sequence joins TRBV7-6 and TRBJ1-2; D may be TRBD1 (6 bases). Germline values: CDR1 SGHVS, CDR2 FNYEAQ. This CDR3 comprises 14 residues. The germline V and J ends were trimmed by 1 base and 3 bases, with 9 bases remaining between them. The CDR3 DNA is TGTGCCAGCAGCTTAGGAGGACAGTACTATGGCTACACCTTC. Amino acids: CASSLGGQYYGYTF.

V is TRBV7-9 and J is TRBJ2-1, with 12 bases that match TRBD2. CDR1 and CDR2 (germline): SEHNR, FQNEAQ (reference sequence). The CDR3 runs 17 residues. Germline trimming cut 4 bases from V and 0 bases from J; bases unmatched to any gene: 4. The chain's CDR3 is CASSYTSGGHSYNEQFF. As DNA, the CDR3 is TGTGCCAGCAGCTATACTAGCGGGGGGCACTCCTACAATGAGCAGTTCTTC.

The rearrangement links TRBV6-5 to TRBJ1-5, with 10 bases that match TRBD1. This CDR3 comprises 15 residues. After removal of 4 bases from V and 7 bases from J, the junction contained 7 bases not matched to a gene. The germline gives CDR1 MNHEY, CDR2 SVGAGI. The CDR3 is CASSSGTGVRQPQHF. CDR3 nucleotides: TGTGCCAGCAGTTCCGGGACAGGGGTACGGCAGCCCCAGCATTTT.

CDR3 loop: CTSSQVGASGGASYNEQFF. The CDR3 nucleotides are TGCACCAGCAGCCAAGTTGGAGCTAGCGGGGGGGCGTCCTACAATGAGCAGTTCTTC. The chain uses TRBV1 and TRBJ2-1; TRBD2, the D gene given by the table, was not confirmed from the DNA. TRBV1 is marked as a pseudogene. The CDR3 is 19 residues long.

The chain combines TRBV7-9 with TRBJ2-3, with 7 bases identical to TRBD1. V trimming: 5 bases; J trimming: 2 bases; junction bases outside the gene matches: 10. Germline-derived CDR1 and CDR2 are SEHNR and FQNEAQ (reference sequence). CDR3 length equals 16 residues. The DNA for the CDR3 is TGTGCCAGCAGCCCCCTTAAGGGACAGTTCACAGATACGCAGTATTTT. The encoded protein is CASSPLKGQFTDTQYF.